A selection of T cell receptor beta chains follows, all from one sample in a study of response to subunit inactivated influenza vaccine. Using its own MiXCR run on the RT-PCR reads, TCRdb lists one record per CDR3 protein. The repertoire consists of more than 200,000 distinct CDR3 sequences, with 9% to 15% occurring once and the leading ten covering 7.5% to 10%. This specimen consisted of non-naive T cells sorted from PBMCs, obtained 14 to 15 days before vaccination. These TCRs come from a man in his fifties or sixties who received an inactivated influenza vaccine. CDR3s include the opening cysteine and the closing phenylalanine or tryptophan. A D gene is named only where the DNA matches it firmly. For some rows the clone size is stated as once, few or many, or as a class when expanded; others skip it.

clone size,V gene,D gene,J gene,CDR3 protein,CDR3 DNA
-,TRBV4-3,-,TRBJ2-3,CASSQDGSSTDTQYF,TGCGCCAGCAGCCAAGATGGCAGTAGCACAGATACGCAGTATTTT
few,TRBV19,-,TRBJ2-2,CASRRGGPNTGELFF,TGTGCCAGTAGACGCGGGGGCCCGAACACCGGGGAGCTGTTTTTT
-,TRBV12-3/TRBV12-4,TRBD1,TRBJ2-1,CASSRPGQGAREQFF,TGTGCCAGCAGTCGACCGGGACAGGGGGCAAGGGAGCAGTTCTTC
many,TRBV29-1,TRBD2,TRBJ2-7,CSVEDRAAGIDEQYF,TGCAGCGTTGAAGATCGGGCAGCGGGAATCGACGAGCAGTACTTC
many,TRBV10-3,TRBD1,TRBJ2-1,CAIRGTDYNEQFF,TGTGCCATCAGGGGGACAGACTACAATGAGCAGTTCTTC
-,TRBV7-6,-,TRBJ2-1,CASSLVGRKYNEQFF,TGTGCCAGCAGCTTAGTGGGGCGGAAATACAATGAGCAGTTCTTC
few,TRBV7-2,TRBD2,TRBJ2-1,CASSLLADDHNEQFF,TGTGCCAGCAGCTTACTAGCGGACGATCACAATGAGCAGTTCTTC
few,TRBV12-3/TRBV12-4,-,TRBJ1-6,CASSRDSSYNSPLHF,TGTGCCAGCAGTCGCGACAGCTCCTATAATTCACCCCTCCACTTT
few,TRBV2,-,TRBJ2-7,CASRAEYEQYF,TGTGCCAGCAGGGCCGAGTACGAGCAGTACTTC
many,TRBV12-3/TRBV12-4,-,TRBJ2-7,CASSFRAGAAYEQYF,TGTGCCAGCAGTTTCAGGGCGGGGGCCGCCTACGAGCAGTACTTC
-,TRBV5-1,TRBD2,TRBJ2-3,CASSLTSGGGTDTQYF,TGCGCCAGCAGCCTGACTAGCGGGGGGGGCACAGATACGCAGTATTTT
-,TRBV18,-,TRBJ2-6,CASSSDSGANVLTF,TGTGCCAGCTCCTCAGATAGCGGGGCCAACGTCCTGACTTTC
-,TRBV6-2/TRBV6-3,-,TRBJ2-6,CASSYPRGEGSGANVLTF,TGTGCCAGCAGTTACCCGAGGGGTGAAGGCTCTGGGGCCAACGTCCTGACTTTC
-,TRBV2,-,TRBJ1-2,CASSEYAVGDGYTF,TGTGCCAGCAGTGAATACGCGGTTGGAGATGGCTACACCTTC
-,TRBV12-3/TRBV12-4,TRBD1,TRBJ1-3,CASSLRQGVGTIYF,TGTGCCAGCAGTTTACGACAGGGAGTAGGCACCATATATTTT
few,TRBV6-2/TRBV6-3,TRBD1,TRBJ2-1,CASSSDRVSYDNEQFF,TGTGCCAGCAGTTCCGACAGGGTTTCGTACGACAATGAGCAGTTCTTC
few,TRBV20-1,-,TRBJ1-2,CSASSGTWGYTF,TGCAGTGCTAGTTCCGGGACATGGGGCTACACCTTC
-,TRBV9,TRBD2,TRBJ2-5,CASSEGPSGEGETQYF,TGTGCCAGCAGCGAAGGTCCTAGCGGGGAGGGAGAGACCCAGTACTTC
few,TRBV4-1,-,TRBJ1-5,CASSPLIMSRAQHF,TGCGCCAGCAGCCCTCTTATAATGAGTCGAGCCCAGCATTTT
few,TRBV28,-,TRBJ1-1,CASSLSQGSWVTEAFF,TGTGCCAGCAGTTTAAGCCAGGGGTCCTGGGTCACTGAAGCTTTCTTT
-,TRBV6-1,-,TRBJ1-1,CASNPGLRTEAFF,TGTGCCAGCAACCCCGGGCTGCGGACTGAAGCTTTCTTT
many,TRBV5-5,-,TRBJ2-2,CASRQGSVTGELFF,TGTGCCAGCAGGCAGGGGTCGGTCACCGGGGAGCTGTTTTTT